This TCR beta chain was captured in a study of T cells in Graves' hyperthyroidism and ophthalmopathy. General study findings and limits: Most clonotypes that expanded in the thyroid above 0.001 also showed up in blood.

For this clonotype: What it recognizes is unknown.

The authors obtained PBMCs from around 10 ml of fresh peripheral blood. Authors of the study amplified TCR beta CDR3 regions from RNA transcripts. The HTBI primer set was used in a first-round RT-PCR of the TCR CDR3. TCRdb re-called the multiplex PCR reads through MiXCR, storing one row per CDR3 protein. This table has about 720,000 distinct CDR3 sequences, around a sixth appearing once. V shed 9 bases and J shed 7 bases, with 15 bases lying between them. This CDR3 is built from 13 residues. Germline loops: CDR1 KGHDR, CDR2 SFDVKD. J is TRBJ2-1 and V is TRBV24-1; D perhaps matches TRBD2 (6 bases). This TCR derives from a woman between 45 and 60 years old with Graves' hyperthyroidism that later progressed to Graves' ophthalmopathy. Sequenced: blood. The CDR3 bases are TGTGCCACCGGGGGAGGCGGGCGGAATGAGCAGTTCTTC. Translated: CATGGGGRNEQFF.